This paragraph covers one T cell receptor (beta chain) sequence. The data stem from a study of T cell responses to AZD1222 COVID-19 vaccine. Some clones are missing from TCRdb's copy, which holds only in-frame ones; the method was immunoSEQ multiplex PCR. Of some 80,000 clones listed, less than 95% are singletons. Trimming shortened V by 2 bases and J by 5 bases, and 12 bases separated the two germline ends. Looked up from germline, CDR1 is SEHNR and CDR2 is FQNEAQ (reference sequence). The CDR3 totals 14 residues. Material: peripheral blood, obtained 28 days after the second AZD1222 dose. This receptor was taken from an adult who received the AZD1222 COVID-19 vaccine. The chain has TRBV7-9 and TRBJ1-2, with D hard to call. Here the CDR3 DNA reads TGTGCCAGCAGCTTAACCCTTCCCCTTTATGGCTACACCTTC. Its protein product is CASSLTLPLYGYTF.